Listed below are T cell receptor beta chains from one sample, sequenced in a study of T-cell reconstitution after alpha-beta-depleted transplantation in children. MiXCR, applied by TCRdb to the PCR reads, yields one record per CDR3 protein. The table lists 98,000 or so distinct CDR3 sequences, approximately 6.4% of them singletons. The sequencing here drew on PBMCs, mostly from graft donor cells, taken 360 days after TCRalphabeta/CD19-depleted stem cell transplant. Receptors originate from a male patient between 2 and 15 years old who had a stem cell transplant for acute lymphoblastic leukemia, so the T cells may come from the graft donor. CDR3s include the opening cysteine and the closing phenylalanine or tryptophan. Fields, in order: D gene, V gene, J gene, clone size, CDR3 protein, CDR3 DNA. D genes are given only for firm matches. Clone size is stated in some rows and not others, as once, few, many or a class when expanded.

d_call: NA
v_call: TRBV7-6
j_call: TRBJ2-5
clone_size: few
cdr3_aa: CASSLMGARGQETQYF
cdr3_nt: TGTGCCAGCAGCTTGATGGGGGCCAGGGGCCAAGAGACCCAGTACTTC

d_call: NA
v_call: TRBV4-3
j_call: TRBJ2-3
clone_size: NA
cdr3_aa: CASSQSGADTQYF
cdr3_nt: TGCGCCAGCAGCCAATCTGGCGCAGATACGCAGTATTTT

d_call: NA
v_call: TRBV2
j_call: TRBJ1-6
clone_size: many
cdr3_aa: CASSEIINSPLHF
cdr3_nt: TGTGCCAGCAGTGAGATCATAAATTCACCCCTCCACTTT

d_call: NA
v_call: TRBV7-9
j_call: TRBJ2-1
clone_size: many
cdr3_aa: CASSILNEQFF
cdr3_nt: TGTGCCAGCAGCATCCTCAATGAGCAGTTCTTC

d_call: NA
v_call: TRBV4-2
j_call: TRBJ1-1
clone_size: many
cdr3_aa: CASSIGGTTGDTEAFF
cdr3_nt: TGTGCCAGCAGCATCGGTGGGACAACCGGGGACACTGAAGCTTTCTTT

d_call: NA
v_call: TRBV5-1
j_call: TRBJ1-4
clone_size: many
cdr3_aa: CASRSTEKLFF
cdr3_nt: TGCGCCAGCAGATCCACCGAAAAACTGTTTTTT

d_call: TRBD2
v_call: TRBV10-3
j_call: TRBJ2-2
clone_size: many
cdr3_aa: CAIPLSGTNGELFF
cdr3_nt: TGTGCCATCCCCCTGAGCGGGACCAACGGGGAGCTGTTTTTT

d_call: NA
v_call: TRBV28
j_call: TRBJ2-7
clone_size: many
cdr3_aa: CASSSRLGPREQYF
cdr3_nt: TGTGCCAGCAGTTCACGACTAGGACCTCGGGAGCAGTACTTC

d_call: TRBD2
v_call: TRBV5-6
j_call: TRBJ2-3
clone_size: once
cdr3_aa: CASSPQRGPGLDTQYF
cdr3_nt: TGTGCCAGCAGTCCTCAGCGGGGGCCCGGGTTAGATACGCAGTATTTT

d_call: NA
v_call: TRBV25-1
j_call: TRBJ2-1
clone_size: NA
cdr3_aa: CASSETVTGYNEQFF
cdr3_nt: TGTGCCAGCAGTGAAACGGTTACGGGCTACAATGAGCAGTTCTTC

d_call: NA
v_call: TRBV6-5
j_call: TRBJ1-5
clone_size: many
cdr3_aa: CASSPGSNQPQHF
cdr3_nt: TGTGCCAGCAGTCCCGGAAGCAATCAGCCCCAGCATTTT

d_call: NA
v_call: TRBV7-8
j_call: TRBJ2-3
clone_size: few
cdr3_aa: CASSVQGRGAYTQYF
cdr3_nt: TGTGCCAGCAGCGTACAGGGGAGGGGGGCCTATACGCAGTATTTT